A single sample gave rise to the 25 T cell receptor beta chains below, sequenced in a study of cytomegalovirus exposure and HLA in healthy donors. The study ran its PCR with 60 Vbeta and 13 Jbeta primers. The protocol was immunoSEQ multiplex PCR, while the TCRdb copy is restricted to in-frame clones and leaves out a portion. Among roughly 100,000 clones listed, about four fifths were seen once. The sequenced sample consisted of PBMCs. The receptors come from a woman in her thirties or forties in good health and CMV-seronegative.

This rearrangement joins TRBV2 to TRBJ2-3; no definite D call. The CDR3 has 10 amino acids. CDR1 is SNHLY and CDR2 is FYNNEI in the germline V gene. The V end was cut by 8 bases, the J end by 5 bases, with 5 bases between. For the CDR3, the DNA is TGTGCCAGCCGAGGAGATACGCAGTATTTT. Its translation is CASRGDTQYF.

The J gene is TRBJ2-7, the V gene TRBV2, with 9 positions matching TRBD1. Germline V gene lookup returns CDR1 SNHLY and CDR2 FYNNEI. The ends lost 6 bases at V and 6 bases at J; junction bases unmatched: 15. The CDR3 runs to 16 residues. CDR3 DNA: TGTGCCAGCAGGTCCCTGGCGGGACAGGGTGTCGGCGAGCAGTACTTC. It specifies CASRSLAGQGVGEQYF.

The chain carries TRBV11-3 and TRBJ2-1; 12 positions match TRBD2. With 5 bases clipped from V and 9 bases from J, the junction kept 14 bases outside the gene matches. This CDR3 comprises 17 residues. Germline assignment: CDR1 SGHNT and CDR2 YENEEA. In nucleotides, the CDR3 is TGTGCCAGCAGCCCGCCAACACTAGCGGGAGGCCTGGGTGAGCAGTTCTTC. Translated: CASSPPTLAGGLGEQFF.

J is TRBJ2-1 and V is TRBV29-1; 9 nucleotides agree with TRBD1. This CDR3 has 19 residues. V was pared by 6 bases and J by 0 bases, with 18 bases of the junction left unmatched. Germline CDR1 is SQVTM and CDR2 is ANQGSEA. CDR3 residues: CSVSPLPGQGRSSYNEQFF. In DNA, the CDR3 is TGCAGCGTCTCCCCCCTCCCGGGACAGGGACGAAGCTCCTACAATGAGCAGTTCTTC.

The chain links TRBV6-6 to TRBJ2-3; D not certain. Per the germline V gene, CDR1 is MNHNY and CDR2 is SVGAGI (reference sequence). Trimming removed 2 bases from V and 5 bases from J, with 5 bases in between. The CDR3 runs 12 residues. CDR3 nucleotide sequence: TGTGCCAGCAGTTACGCCGGAGATACGCAGTATTTT. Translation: CASSYAGDTQYF.

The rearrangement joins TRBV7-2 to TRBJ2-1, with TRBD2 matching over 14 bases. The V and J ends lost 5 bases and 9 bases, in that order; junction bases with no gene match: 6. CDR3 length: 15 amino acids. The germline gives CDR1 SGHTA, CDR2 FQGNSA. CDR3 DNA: TGTGCCAGCAGCCTGGGGACTAGCGGGAGCCTTGAGCAGTTCTTC. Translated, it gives CASSLGTSGSLEQFF.

The CDR3 sequence: CASNFGAATNEKLFF. The CDR3 nucleotides are TGTGCCAGCAATTTCGGAGCCGCAACTAATGAAAAACTGTTTTTT. The chain links TRBV6-1 to TRBJ1-4; D is unresolved. CDR1 is MNHNS, CDR2 SASEGT, per germline. Deletions cut 7 bases from V and 0 bases from J, with 12 bases between. The CDR3 is made up of 15 amino acids.

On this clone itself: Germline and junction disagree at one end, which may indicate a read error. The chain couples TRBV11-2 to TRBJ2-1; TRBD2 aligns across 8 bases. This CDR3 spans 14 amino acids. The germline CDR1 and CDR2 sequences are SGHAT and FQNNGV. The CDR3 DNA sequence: TGTGCCAGCAGCTTAGATTTGAGGACTAGCACCCCACTCTTC. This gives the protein CASSLDLRTSTPLF.

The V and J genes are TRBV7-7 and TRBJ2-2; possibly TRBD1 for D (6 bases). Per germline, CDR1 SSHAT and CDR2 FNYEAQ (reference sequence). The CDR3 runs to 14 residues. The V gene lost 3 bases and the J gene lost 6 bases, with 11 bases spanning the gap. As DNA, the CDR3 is TGTGCCAGCAGCTTCAACAGGGATGCCGGGGAGCTGTTTTTT. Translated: CASSFNRDAGELFF.

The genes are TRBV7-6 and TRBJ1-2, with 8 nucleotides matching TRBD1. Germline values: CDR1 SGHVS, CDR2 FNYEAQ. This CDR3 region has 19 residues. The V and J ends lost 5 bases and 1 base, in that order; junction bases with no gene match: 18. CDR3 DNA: TGTGCCAGCAGCCCCAGGCTCCAGGGGGCGCCTCCGAATAACTATGGCTACACCTTC. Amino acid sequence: CASSPRLQGAPPNNYGYTF.

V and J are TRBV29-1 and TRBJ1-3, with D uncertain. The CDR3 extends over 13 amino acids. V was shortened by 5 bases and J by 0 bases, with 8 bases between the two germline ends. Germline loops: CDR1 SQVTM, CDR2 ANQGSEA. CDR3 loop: CSVSEFSGNTIYF. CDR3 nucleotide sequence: TGCAGCGTTAGTGAGTTCTCTGGAAACACCATATATTTT.

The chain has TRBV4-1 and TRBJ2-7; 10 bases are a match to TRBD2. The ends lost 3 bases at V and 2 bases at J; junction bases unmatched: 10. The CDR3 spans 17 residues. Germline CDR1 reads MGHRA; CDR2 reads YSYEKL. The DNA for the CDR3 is TGCGCCAGCAGCCAGGCCCCTAGCGGGAGTAGGCCCTACGAGCAGTACTTC. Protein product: CASSQAPSGSRPYEQYF.

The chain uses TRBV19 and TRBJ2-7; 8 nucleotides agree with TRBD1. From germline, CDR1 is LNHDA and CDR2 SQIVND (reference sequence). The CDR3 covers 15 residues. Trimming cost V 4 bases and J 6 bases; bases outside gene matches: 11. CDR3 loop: CASSSGQGQGSEQYF. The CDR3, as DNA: TGTGCCAGTAGTAGCGGACAGGGCCAAGGTTCCGAGCAGTACTTC.

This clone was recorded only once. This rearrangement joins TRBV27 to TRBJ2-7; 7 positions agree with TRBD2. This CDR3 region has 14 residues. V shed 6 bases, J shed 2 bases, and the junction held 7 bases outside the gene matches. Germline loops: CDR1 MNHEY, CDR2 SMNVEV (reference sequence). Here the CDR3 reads CASRGVGRAYEQYF. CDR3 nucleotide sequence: TGTGCCAGCAGAGGAGTAGGGAGGGCCTACGAGCAGTACTTC.

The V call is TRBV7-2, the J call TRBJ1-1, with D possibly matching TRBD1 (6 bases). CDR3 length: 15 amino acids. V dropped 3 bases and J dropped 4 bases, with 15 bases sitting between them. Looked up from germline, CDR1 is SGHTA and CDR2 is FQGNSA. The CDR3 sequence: CASSFHRDVGTEAFF. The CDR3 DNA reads TGTGCCAGCAGCTTCCACAGGGACGTCGGCACTGAAGCTTTCTTT.

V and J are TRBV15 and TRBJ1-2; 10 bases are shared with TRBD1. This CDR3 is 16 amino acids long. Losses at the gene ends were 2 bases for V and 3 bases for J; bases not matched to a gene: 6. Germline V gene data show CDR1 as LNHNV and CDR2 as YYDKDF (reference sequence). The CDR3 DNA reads TGTGCCACCAGCAGACATTCCGGGACAGGGGACTATGGCTACACCTTC. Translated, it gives CATSRHSGTGDYGYTF.

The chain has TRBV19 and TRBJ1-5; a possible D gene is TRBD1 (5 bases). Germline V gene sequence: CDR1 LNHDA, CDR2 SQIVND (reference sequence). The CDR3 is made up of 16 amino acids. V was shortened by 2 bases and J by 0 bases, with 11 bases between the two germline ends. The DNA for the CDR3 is TGTGCCAGTAGTATATGGGGAGGGGATAGCAATCAGCCCCAGCATTTT. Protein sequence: CASSIWGGDSNQPQHF.

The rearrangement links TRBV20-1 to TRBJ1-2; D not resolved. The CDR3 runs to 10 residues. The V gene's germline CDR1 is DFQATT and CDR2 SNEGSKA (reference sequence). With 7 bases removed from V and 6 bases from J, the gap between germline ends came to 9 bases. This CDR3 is CSESADGYTF. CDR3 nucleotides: TGCAGTGAGAGTGCGGATGGCTACACCTTC.

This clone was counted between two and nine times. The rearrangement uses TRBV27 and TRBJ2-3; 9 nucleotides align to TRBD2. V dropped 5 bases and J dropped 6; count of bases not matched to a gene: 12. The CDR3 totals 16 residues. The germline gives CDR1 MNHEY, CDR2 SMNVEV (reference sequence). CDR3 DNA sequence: TGTGCCAGCAGTCCTGCGACTAGCGGACGAGGTGATACGCAGTATTTT. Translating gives CASSPATSGRGDTQYF.

CDR3 sequence reads: CASSLGSADTQYF. CDR3 coding DNA: TGCGCCAGCAGCCTGGGAAGCGCAGATACGCAGTATTTT. The rearrangement uses TRBV5-1 and TRBJ2-3; no firm D call. Looked up from germline, CDR1 is SGHRS and CDR2 is YFSETQ. Trimming removed 4 bases from V and 4 bases from J, with 10 bases in between. The CDR3 has 13 residues.

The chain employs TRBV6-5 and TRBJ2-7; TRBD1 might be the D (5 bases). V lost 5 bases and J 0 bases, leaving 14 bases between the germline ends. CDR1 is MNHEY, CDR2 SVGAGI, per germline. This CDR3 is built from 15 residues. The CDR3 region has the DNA TGTGCCAGCAGTCCCGTAAGACAGAGCTCCTACGAGCAGTACTTC. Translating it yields CASSPVRQSSYEQYF.

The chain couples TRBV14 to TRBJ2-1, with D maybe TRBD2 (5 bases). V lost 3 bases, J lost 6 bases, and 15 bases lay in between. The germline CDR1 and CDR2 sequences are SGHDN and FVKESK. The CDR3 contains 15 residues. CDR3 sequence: CASSQKRISGNEQFF. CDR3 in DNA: TGTGCCAGCAGCCAGAAGAGAATAAGCGGCAATGAGCAGTTCTTC.

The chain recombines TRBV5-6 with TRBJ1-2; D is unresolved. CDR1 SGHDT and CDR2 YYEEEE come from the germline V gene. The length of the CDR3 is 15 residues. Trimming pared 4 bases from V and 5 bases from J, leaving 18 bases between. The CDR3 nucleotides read TGTGCCAGCAGCCCCACCGCGGTGGGCGGGTATGGCTACACCTTC. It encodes CASSPTAVGGYGYTF.

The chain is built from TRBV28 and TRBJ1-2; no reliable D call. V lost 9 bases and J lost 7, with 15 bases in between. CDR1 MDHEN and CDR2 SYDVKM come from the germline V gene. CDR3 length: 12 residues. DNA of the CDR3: TGTGCCAGTGGACTGGCCCGAGTTGGCTACACCTTC. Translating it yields CASGLARVGYTF.

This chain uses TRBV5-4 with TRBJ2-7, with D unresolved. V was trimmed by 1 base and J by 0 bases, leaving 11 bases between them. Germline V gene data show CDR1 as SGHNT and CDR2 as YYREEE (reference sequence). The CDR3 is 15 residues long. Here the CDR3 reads CASSLTASGSYEQYF. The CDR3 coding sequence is TGTGCCAGCAGCTTGACCGCATCGGGCTCCTACGAGCAGTACTTC.